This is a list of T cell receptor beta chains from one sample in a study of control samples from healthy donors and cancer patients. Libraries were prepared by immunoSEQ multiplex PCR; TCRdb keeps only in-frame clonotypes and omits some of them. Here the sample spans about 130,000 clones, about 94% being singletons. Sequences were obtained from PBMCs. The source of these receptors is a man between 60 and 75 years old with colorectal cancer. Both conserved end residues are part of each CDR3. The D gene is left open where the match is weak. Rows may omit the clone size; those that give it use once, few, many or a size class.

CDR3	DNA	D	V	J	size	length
CASSPPGGRADTQYF	TGTGCCAGCAGCCCCCCTGGGGGCCGGGCAGATACGCAGTATTTT	-	TRBV7-2	TRBJ2-3	-	15
CASSPTGTAREAFF	TGTGCCAGCAGCCCCACCGGGACAGCCCGTGAAGCTTTCTTT	TRBD1	TRBV13	TRBJ1-1	-	14
CASSLSWGASEQFF	TGTGCCAGCAGCTTATCCTGGGGGGCCAGTGAGCAGTTCTTC	-	TRBV7-8	TRBJ2-1	-	14
CASSLGRRTGGYNSPLHF	TGTGCCAGCAGCTTGGGGCGGCGGACAGGGGGATATAATTCACCCCTCCACTTT	TRBD1	TRBV7-2	TRBJ1-6	-	18
CAISESPWTKTNYGYTF	TGTGCCATCAGTGAGTCACCATGGACAAAGACTAACTATGGCTACACCTTC	-	TRBV10-3	TRBJ1-2	-	17
CASSLGTGGNIQYF	TGTGCCAGCAGCTTGGGGACAGGGGGAAACATTCAGTACTTC	TRBD1	TRBV5-4	TRBJ2-4	-	14
CASSGFGGGTTDTQYF	TGTGCCAGCAGTGGATTTGGCGGGGGGACCACAGATACGCAGTATTTT	TRBD2	TRBV2	TRBJ2-3	-	16
CASSWQGPFYGYTF	TGTGCCAGCAGCTGGCAGGGGCCCTTTTATGGCTACACCTTC	-	TRBV7-9	TRBJ1-2	-	14
CASSWGTSGGAKTQYF	TGTGCCAGCAGTTGGGGAACTAGCGGGGGGGCAAAGACCCAGTACTTC	TRBD2	TRBV6-2/TRBV6-3	TRBJ2-5	-	16
CASTIGTGRGDTQYF	TGTGCCAGCACCATCGGAACGGGGAGGGGAGATACGCAGTATTTT	TRBD2	TRBV6-5	TRBJ2-3	-	15
CASSGQGSYNEQFF	TGCGCCAGCAGCGGACAGGGTTCCTACAATGAGCAGTTCTTC	TRBD1	TRBV5-1	TRBJ2-1	-	14
CASSPGGGDTEAFF	TGTGCCAGCTCACCAGGGGGCGGAGACACTGAAGCTTTCTTT	-	TRBV18	TRBJ1-1	-	14
CASDRTGMNTGELFF	TGTGCCAGCGACCGGACGGGGATGAACACCGGGGAGCTGTTTTTT	-	TRBV5-8	TRBJ2-2	-	15
CASSPGLAGRYTQYF	TGTGCCAGCAGTCCGGGACTAGCGGGGAGATATACGCAGTATTTT	TRBD2	TRBV27	TRBJ2-3	-	15
CASSQDTNTEAFF	TGTGCCAGCAGCCAAGACACGAACACTGAAGCTTTCTTT	-	TRBV5-4	TRBJ1-1	-	13
CASSVGLAGYNEQFF	TGTGCCAGCAGCGTAGGACTAGCGGGGTACAATGAGCAGTTCTTC	TRBD2	TRBV9	TRBJ2-1	-	15
CASSQLSGRPKDTEAFF	TGCGCCAGCAGCCAATTATCCGGCCGCCCGAAGGACACTGAAGCTTTCTTT	-	TRBV4-1	TRBJ1-1	-	17
CASSEYEWTGYNSNQPQHF	TGTGCCAGCAGTGAATACGAGTGGACAGGTTACAATAGCAATCAGCCCCAGCATTTT	TRBD1	TRBV6-1	TRBJ1-5	-	19
CASSQGTTSGREQFF	TGCGCCAGCAGCCAAGGGACTACTTCCGGGAGGGAGCAGTTCTTC	TRBD2	TRBV5-1	TRBJ2-1	-	15
CATSDSSENRLGETQYF	TGTGCCACCAGTGATTCAAGTGAAAACAGGCTAGGGGAGACCCAGTACTTC	-	TRBV24-1	TRBJ2-5	-	17
CASKSQTGGSGGDEQFF	TGTGCCAGCAAATCCCAGACAGGGGGCTCTGGTGGCGATGAGCAGTTCTTC	TRBD1	TRBV27	TRBJ2-1	-	17
CASSYVPGTNTGELFF	TGTGCCAGCAGTTACGTTCCAGGAACGAACACCGGGGAGCTGTTTTTT	-	TRBV6-5	TRBJ2-2	-	16
CASSSTPTLTGYTF	TGTGCCAGCAGCTCTACCCCTACGTTGACTGGCTACACCTTC	-	TRBV11-2	TRBJ1-2	-	14
CASSIRNSGNTIYF	TGTGCCAGTAGTATCCGAAACTCTGGAAACACCATATATTTT	-	TRBV19	TRBJ1-3	-	14
CASSASTVTINEKLFF	TGTGCCAGCAGCGCCTCGACAGTTACGATTAATGAAAAACTGTTTTTT	-	TRBV7-6	TRBJ1-4	-	16
CASSFRSGGVLDTQYF	TGTGCCAGCAGCTTCCGTAGCGGGGGAGTCTTGGATACGCAGTATTTT	TRBD2	TRBV9	TRBJ2-3	-	16
CATSGRGSSSYNEQFF	TGTGCCACCAGCGGACGGGGATCGAGCTCCTACAATGAGCAGTTCTTC	-	TRBV24-1	TRBJ2-1	once	16
CASSTVGQSGNTIYF	TGTGCCAGCAGTACCGTCGGACAGTCTGGAAACACCATATATTTT	-	TRBV27	TRBJ1-3	-	15
CASSHRPGLYEQYF	TGTGCCAGCAGCCACCGGCCGGGGTTGTACGAGCAGTACTTC	-	TRBV6-5	TRBJ2-7	-	14
CASSRGAVNTEAFF	TGTGCCAGTAGTAGGGGGGCAGTGAACACTGAAGCTTTCTTT	-	TRBV19	TRBJ1-1	-	14